The 8 T cell receptor beta chains presented below share a single source sample, sequenced in a study of T cells in Graves' hyperthyroidism and ophthalmopathy. RNA transcripts were the template for amplifying TCR beta CDR3 regions. The HTBI primer set was used in a first-round RT-PCR of the TCR CDR3. MiXCR, applied by TCRdb to the multiplex PCR reads, yields one record per CDR3 protein. The sample lists 540,000 or so distinct CDR3 sequences, more than 45% seen once, with around 19% in the top ten. The sequenced sample consisted of peripheral blood or thyroid tissue (not recorded which). The receptors come from an adult woman with Graves' disease, either hyperthyroidism or ophthalmopathy (not recorded which).

This chain links TRBV20-1 with TRBJ1-1; D unresolved. This CDR3 is built from 14 residues. Trimming removed 0 bases at V and 4 bases at J, with 12 bases between. Germline V gives CDR1 DFQATT, CDR2 SNEGSKA (reference sequence). The CDR3 spells CSARDPRPTTEAFF. The CDR3 bases are TGCAGTGCTAGAGATCCCAGACCGACCACTGAAGCTTTCTTT.

The genes are TRBV5-6 and TRBJ2-5, with 8 bases identical to TRBD2. This CDR3 is 15 amino acids long. The J segment lost 5 bases and the V segment lost 4 bases, leaving 10 bases of the junction unmatched. Per the germline V gene, CDR1 is SGHDT and CDR2 is YYEEEE. Here the CDR3 reads CASSHPGGPGETQYF. The CDR3 region has the DNA TGTGCCAGCAGCCACCCGGGGGGGCCCGGGGAGACCCAGTACTTC.

This clonotype was observed at least ten times. This chain joins TRBV5-8 and TRBJ1-1; no reliable D call. This CDR3 spans 14 amino acids. Between the trimmed V and J ends, which lost 1 base and 0 bases, there was a span of 7 bases. In germline, CDR1 is SGHTS, CDR2 YDEGEE. This CDR3 reads CASSLLTVNTEAFF. The CDR3 nucleotides are TGTGCCAGCAGCTTGTTAACAGTGAACACTGAAGCTTTCTTT.

Points on this clonotype: Its ends do not fully match the called genes, so a read error is possible. The chain joins TRBV11-3 to TRBJ2-6; tentative D call: TRBD2 (5 bases). CDR3 length: 15 residues. From germline, CDR1 is SGHNT and CDR2 YENEEA. CDR3 sequence (DNA): TGTGCCAGCAGCTTAGGTGAGGGAACTGGGGAAACTGAAGCTTTC. It specifies CASSLGEGTGETEAF.

The chain recombines TRBV14 with TRBJ2-2, with TRBD2 identical over 7 bases. The germline gives CDR1 SGHDN, CDR2 FVKESK. This CDR3 region has 17 residues. Germline trimming cut 0 bases from V and 0 bases from J; bases unmatched to any gene: 4. CDR3 sequence reads: CASSQDPRGANTGELFF. The CDR3 DNA reads as TGTGCCAGCAGCCAAGACCCTCGGGGGGCGAACACCGGGGAGCTGTTTTTT.

This chain joins TRBV7-2 and TRBJ2-2; possibly TRBD2 for D (6 bases). The V end lost 4 bases, the J end lost 6 bases, and 9 bases lay between the germline ends. There are 13 residues in the CDR3. Germline CDR1 SGHTA, CDR2 FQGNSA. The CDR3 region has the DNA TGTGCCAGCAGCTGGGGGGAGGCCGGGGAGCTGTTTTTT. This codes for CASSWGEAGELFF.

The chain has TRBV7-9 and TRBJ2-7, with 10 bases identical to TRBD2. CDR1 SEHNR and CDR2 FQNEAQ come from the germline V gene (reference sequence). The CDR3 runs to 14 residues. V dropped 5 bases and J dropped 6; count of bases not matched to a gene: 7. CDR3 DNA: TGTGCCAGCAGCCCCGGGCGGACTAGCGGCGAGCAGTACTTC. Translated: CASSPGRTSGEQYF.

Turning to this clonotype: Possible read error: a much larger clone is one base away. The V gene is TRBV3-1, the J gene TRBJ1-5; tentative D call: TRBD1 (6 bases). Germline lookup yields CDR1 LGHDT and CDR2 YNNKEL (reference sequence). V shed 5 bases and J shed 5 bases, with 13 bases lying between them. The length of the CDR3 is 14 residues. CDR3 loop: CASSFGTMYQPQHF. The DNA of the CDR3 is TGTGCCAGCAGCTTCGGGACAATGTATCAGCCCCAGCATTTT.